This TCR beta chain was sequenced for a study of T-cell memory formation after mild COVID-19. Study context: The TCR clusters were mostly specific to one donor.

TCRdb re-analysed the 5' RACE reads in MiXCR, keeping a single row per CDR3 protein. The sample yields more than 250,000 distinct CDR3 sequences, around 15% seen once. The CDR3 runs 14 residues. CDR1 and CDR2 (germline): SGHRS, YFSETQ. V lost 4 bases and J lost 1, with 11 bases in between. This clonotype showed up many times. This TCR was recovered from a young man who had mild COVID-19 (a few samples of this study predate the infection). Cell type and time point are not known. This chain connects TRBV5-1 to TRBJ1-1; TRBD1 is a possible D gene (6 bases). The sample taken for sequencing was PBMCs or a T cell subset sorted from them (not recorded which). The CDR3 coding sequence is TGCGCCAGCAGCCAACAGGGCAGGAACACTGAAGCTTTCTTT. Protein sequence: CASSQQGRNTEAFF. Supplemented by reference TRBV5-1 and TRBJ1-1, the full variable domain reads KAGVTQTPRYLIKTRGQQVTLSCSPISGHRSVSWYQQTPGQGLQFLFEYFSETQRNKGNFPGRFSGRQFSNSRSEMNVSTLELGDSALYLCASSQQGRNTEAFFGQGTRLTVV.